A single sample gave rise to the 18 T cell receptor beta chains below, sequenced in a study of blood T cells in healthy people across ages. It was with a sample-barcoded 5' primer and a J-beta primer mix that a second PCR of roughly 7 to 12 cycles was run. TCRdb fed the 5' RACE reads into MiXCR, producing one record per CDR3 protein. The table has over 550,000 distinct CDR3 sequences, 25% to 30% seen once. Material: blood. Receptor source: a woman older than 75 in good health.

This clonotype was recorded at least ten times. The V and J genes are TRBV3-1 and TRBJ1-2; 9 nucleotides line up with TRBD1. Per the germline V gene, CDR1 is LGHDT and CDR2 is YNNKEL (reference sequence). This CDR3 has 13 amino acids. V lost 2 bases to trimming and J lost 9 bases; unmatched junction nucleotides: 4. The CDR3 sequence: CASSQSDRGRYTF. DNA of the CDR3: TGTGCCAGCAGCCAATCGGACAGGGGACGCTACACCTTC.

The sample holds a few counts of this clonotype. The chain links TRBV20-1 to TRBJ1-1, with D perhaps matching TRBD1 (5 bases). The V gene lost 0 bases and the J gene lost 0 bases, with 20 bases spanning the gap. This CDR3 has 18 residues. Per germline, CDR1 DFQATT and CDR2 SNEGSKA (reference sequence). The CDR3 region has the DNA TGCAGTGCTAGAGAACCGGGGCCCCGACCTTTTATGAACACTGAAGCTTTCTTT. Its protein product is CSAREPGPRPFMNTEAFF.

This clonotype was counted ten times or more. The chain links TRBV9 to TRBJ1-2; TRBD1 is a possible D gene (5 bases). V dropped 2 bases and J dropped 4 bases, with 18 bases sitting between them. The CDR3 totals 16 residues. Germline V gene data show CDR1 as SGDLS and CDR2 as YYNGEE. The CDR3 DNA sequence: TGTGCCAGCAGCGTCACCGACAGAGTAGGGAGCTATGGCTACACCTTC. Amino acid sequence: CASSVTDRVGSYGYTF.

The chain joins TRBV15 to TRBJ2-2; 11 bases are shared with TRBD1. The V gene end was trimmed by 5 bases and the J gene end by 3 bases; junction bases not matched to a gene: 5. This CDR3 has 16 amino acids. Looked up from germline, CDR1 is LNHNV and CDR2 is YYDKDF (reference sequence). The CDR3 spells CATSEDRGQHTGELFF. DNA of the CDR3: TGTGCCACCAGCGAGGACAGGGGGCAGCACACCGGGGAGCTGTTTTTT.

This clonotype was observed many times. This chain links TRBV7-8 with TRBJ1-2, with a tentative D call TRBD1 (5 bases). Germline lookup yields CDR1 SGHVS and CDR2 FQNEAQ. Trimming removed 5 bases at V and 8 bases at J, with 12 bases between. The CDR3 is 12 residues long. The CDR3 protein is CASSARGDGYTF. The CDR3 region has the DNA TGTGCCAGCAGCGCCCGGGGGGACGGCTACACCTTC.

The table lists this clonotype with a few counts. The chain has TRBV2 and TRBJ2-1, with 10 positions matching TRBD1. The germline CDR1 and CDR2 sequences are SNHLY and FYNNEI. After removal of 7 bases from V and 8 bases from J, the junction contained 8 bases not matched to a gene. This CDR3 contains 14 residues. The CDR3 sequence: CASNRDRGSDEQFF. CDR3 bases: TGTGCCAGCAACAGGGACAGGGGTAGTGATGAGCAGTTCTTC.

This clonotype was detected ten times or more. The CDR3 protein is CASSLKVGRPIDTQYF. The CDR3 nucleotides are TGTGCCAGCAGCTTAAAGGTGGGACGGCCCATAGATACGCAGTATTTT. The V and J genes are TRBV7-2 and TRBJ2-3, with D perhaps assigned TRBD1 or TRBD2 (5 bases each). The germline CDR1 and CDR2 sequences are SGHTA and FQGNSA. The germline V and J ends were trimmed by 2 bases and 5 bases, with 17 bases remaining between them. The CDR3 consists of 16 residues. Combining the CDR3 with reference TRBV7-2 and TRBJ2-3 gives the whole variable domain GAGVSQSPSNKVTEKGKDVELRCDPISGHTALYWYRQSLGQGLEFLIYFQGNSAPDKSGLPSDRFSAERTGGSVSTLTIQRTQQEDSAVYLCASSLKVGRPIDTQYFGPGTRLTVL.

In regard to this clonotype: An end of the junction does not agree with germline; a read error may underlie this. The chain couples TRBV20-1 to TRBJ2-5; D remains unclear. This CDR3 has 14 residues. Germline values: CDR1 DFQATT, CDR2 SNEGSKA (reference sequence). DNA of the CDR3: TGCAGTGTTAGAGGCTTGAGGTACCAAGAGACCCAGTACTTC. The encoded protein is CSVRGLRYQETQYF.

Concerning this clonotype: A much larger clone differs from this one at a single base, so this may be a read error. The rearrangement links TRBV6-6 to TRBJ1-5; D call uncertain. Germline CDR1 MNHNY, CDR2 SVGAGI (reference sequence). Trimming removed 2 bases at V and 4 bases at J, with 6 bases between. The CDR3 totals 13 residues. The CDR3 is CASSYGENQPQHF. CDR3 DNA sequence: TGTGCCAGCAGTTACGGAGAGAATCAGCCCCAGCATTTT.

This clonotype was observed a few times. This may stem from a read error, because a much larger clone lies one nucleotide away. This chain links TRBV20-1 with TRBJ1-5; possible D gene TRBD1, 5 bases. The CDR3 contains 14 residues. Germline values: CDR1 DFQATT, CDR2 SNEGSKA (reference sequence). V was trimmed by 6 bases and J by 2 bases, leaving 14 bases between them. CDR3 residues: CSASGRVGNQPQHF. In nucleotides, the CDR3 is TGCAGTGCATCCGGCAGGGTCGGCAATCAGCCCCAGCATTTT.

This clonotype was observed a handful of times. The chain joins TRBV9 to TRBJ2-3; tentative D call: TRBD2 (6 bases). This CDR3 region has 15 residues. V shed 0 bases and J shed 1 base, with 9 bases lying between them. From germline, CDR1 is SGDLS and CDR2 YYNGEE. CDR3 DNA sequence: TGTGCCAGCAGCGTAGGCGGGGTTCGCACAGATACGCAGTATTTT. This encodes CASSVGGVRTDTQYF.

This chain links TRBV7-2 with TRBJ1-2; weak D call: TRBD1 (6 bases). CDR1 is SGHTA and CDR2 is FQGNSA in the germline V gene. This CDR3 is 14 amino acids long. Between the trimmed V and J ends, which lost 4 bases and 7 bases, there was a span of 16 bases. The CDR3 region has the DNA TGTGCCAGCAGCTGGCTGACAGGAAATCTTGGCTACACCTTC. Amino acids: CASSWLTGNLGYTF.

Of note for this clonotype: Given a much more abundant clone one base away, this may be a read error. The chain combines TRBV7-9 with TRBJ2-1, with D tentatively TRBD2 (7 bases). There are 15 residues in the CDR3. V was trimmed by 5 bases and J by 8 bases, leaving 19 bases between them. From germline, CDR1 is SEHNR and CDR2 FQNEAQ (reference sequence). The DNA of the CDR3 is TGTGCCAGCAGCCCCGGACTAGAAAGGGGGGATGAGCAGTTCTTC. Protein: CASSPGLERGDEQFF.

The chain carries TRBV20-1 and TRBJ2-1; no firm D call. Germline loops: CDR1 DFQATT, CDR2 SNEGSKA (reference sequence). Trimming cost V 4 bases and J 9 bases, with 7 bases left between them. The CDR3 extends over 10 amino acids. The CDR3 nucleotides read TGCAGTGCTACCTGGACTGAGCAGTTCTTC. Translating gives CSATWTEQFF.

This clonotype was picked up many times. The J gene is TRBJ1-2, the V gene TRBV20-1; 7 bases fit TRBD1. From germline, CDR1 is DFQATT and CDR2 SNEGSKA (reference sequence). Trimming took 0 bases from V and 4 from J; bases not matched to a gene: 5. The CDR3 contains 14 residues. The CDR3 loop is CSAREPGGPYGYTF. The CDR3 DNA sequence: TGCAGTGCTAGAGAGCCAGGGGGACCCTATGGCTACACCTTC.

The V and J genes are TRBV5-1 and TRBJ1-4, with D perhaps matching TRBD1 (6 bases). This CDR3 is built from 16 residues. Trimming took off 4 bases at V and 5 bases at J, with 18 bases between the two ends. Germline CDR1 and CDR2: SGHRS and YFSETQ. This CDR3 is CASSPGHIWGNEKLFF. DNA for the CDR3: TGCGCCAGCAGCCCGGGACACATATGGGGAAATGAAAAACTGTTTTTT.

This clonotype has a count of ten or more. The V call is TRBV7-9, the J call TRBJ2-3; D is uncertain. CDR1 SEHNR and CDR2 FQNEAQ come from the germline V gene (reference sequence). Trimming shortened V by 3 bases and J by 6 bases, and 10 bases separated the two germline ends. The CDR3 sequence is 13 residues long. CDR3 residues: CASSFWDVDTQYF. The CDR3 nucleotides read TGTGCCAGCAGCTTCTGGGATGTGGATACGCAGTATTTT.

The CDR3 sequence: CSAYRDPNQPQHF. The CDR3, as DNA: TGCAGTGCTTACAGGGATCCGAATCAGCCCCAGCATTTT. This sequence joins TRBV20-1 and TRBJ1-5; TRBD1 is a possible D gene (6 bases). CDR1 is DFQATT, CDR2 SNEGSKA, per germline (reference sequence). The V end lost 5 bases, the J end lost 4 bases, and 12 bases lay between the germline ends. CDR3 length: 13 residues.